Following are 9 T cell receptor beta chains from one sample sequenced in a study of blood T cells in healthy people across ages. Through a sample-barcoded 5' primer and a J-beta primer mix, a second PCR was run for 7 to 11 cycles. From the 5' RACE reads, TCRdb called clonotypes with MiXCR, one entry per CDR3 protein. The sample holds 2 million or so distinct CDR3 sequences; around half are singletons and the top ten take roughly 2%. Sequenced sample: blood. The receptors originated from a woman between 40 and 50 years old in good health.

The chain recombines TRBV20-1 with TRBJ2-5, with TRBD1 matching over 7 bases. This CDR3 is built from 13 residues. The V gene end was trimmed by 6 bases and the J gene end by 2 bases; junction bases not matched to a gene: 6. CDR1 is DFQATT and CDR2 is SNEGSKA in the germline V gene (reference sequence). Here the CDR3 DNA reads TGCAGTGCCAAAGGACAGGTACAAGAGACCCAGTACTTC. It is translated as CSAKGQVQETQYF.

This clonotype has a handful of counts. V and J are TRBV20-1 and TRBJ2-3; TRBD2 matches at 15 bases. The CDR3 has 18 amino acids. V lost 5 bases and J lost 5; bases outside the gene matches: 14. CDR1 is DFQATT and CDR2 is SNEGSKA in the germline V gene (reference sequence). The CDR3 is CSAPAGLAGGRGKDTQYF. In DNA form, the CDR3 reads TGCAGTGCTCCGGCCGGACTAGCGGGGGGGCGCGGGAAAGATACGCAGTATTTT.

This clonotype turned up a few times. The rearrangement joins TRBV5-1 to TRBJ1-2; unclear D gene. The CDR3 has 15 residues. Germline assignment: CDR1 SGHRS and CDR2 YFSETQ. The V and J ends lost 4 bases and 6 bases respectively, with 19 bases between them. This CDR3 reads CASSVLHRGLNGYTF. The CDR3 coding sequence is TGCGCCAGCAGCGTACTACATCGAGGGTTGAATGGCTACACCTTC.

The chain recombines TRBV7-2 with TRBJ2-7; TRBD2 agrees at 7 bases. The V gene end was trimmed by 3 bases and the J gene end by 1 base; junction bases not matched to a gene: 3. The CDR3 runs 14 residues. Germline CDR1 reads SGHTA; CDR2 reads FQGNSA. CDR3 amino acids: CASSFGLGSYEQYF. The CDR3 DNA follows: TGTGCCAGCAGCTTCGGACTAGGGTCCTACGAGCAGTACTTC.

This chain connects TRBV28 to TRBJ2-3; D tentatively reads TRBD1 or TRBD2 (5 bases each). The CDR3 loop spans 14 amino acids. The V and J ends lost 3 bases and 8 bases respectively, with 15 bases between them. Looked up from germline, CDR1 is MDHEN and CDR2 is SYDVKM. The CDR3 sequence: CASSLGPNRGTQYF. Written as DNA, the CDR3 is TGTGCCAGCAGTTTGGGACCGAACCGGGGTACGCAGTATTTT.

The rearrangement joins TRBV4-1 to TRBJ2-1; a possible D gene is TRBD2 (6 bases). CDR3 length equals 14 residues. Trimming stripped 0 bases from V and 7 bases from J, with 10 bases between. Germline V gene sequence: CDR1 MGHRA, CDR2 YSYEKL. The CDR3 DNA follows: TGCGCCAGCAGCCAAGAGCCTAGCGTGAATGAGCAGTTCTTC. Its protein product is CASSQEPSVNEQFF.

This clonotype was counted many times. The chain uses TRBV4-1 and TRBJ2-5; 8 nucleotides align to TRBD2. Germline trimming cut 0 bases from V and 4 bases from J; bases unmatched to any gene: 7. CDR1 MGHRA and CDR2 YSYEKL come from the germline V gene. The CDR3 extends over 16 amino acids. DNA of the CDR3: TGCGCCAGCAGCCAAGAACCAGCGGGGGTACGAGAGACCCAGTACTTC. This encodes CASSQEPAGVRETQYF.

The chain is built from TRBV4-3 and TRBJ2-6; the D gene is possibly TRBD1 (5 bases). CDR3 length equals 18 residues. The V end was cut by 0 bases, the J end by 2 bases, with 14 bases between. Germline-derived CDR1 and CDR2 are LGHNA and YSLEER. CDR3 region: CASSQDAGIIAGANVLTF. CDR3 in DNA: TGCGCCAGCAGCCAAGATGCAGGGATCATCGCTGGGGCCAACGTCCTGACTTTC.

This chain links TRBV2 with TRBJ2-6; the match to TRBD1 covers 9 bases. The CDR3 extends over 15 amino acids. Per germline, CDR1 SNHLY and CDR2 FYNNEI. V lost 6 bases, J lost 4 bases, and 4 bases stayed unmatched. This CDR3 is CASRGTGLGANVLTF. The DNA for the CDR3 is TGTGCCAGCAGGGGGACAGGGTTAGGGGCCAACGTCCTGACTTTC. Full variable domain (missing parts from reference TRBV2 and TRBJ2-6): EPEVTQTPSHQVTQMGQEVILRCVPISNHLYFYWYRQILGQKVEFLVSFYNNEISEKSEIFDDQFSVERPDGSNFTLKIRSTKLEDSAMYFCASRGTGLGANVLTFGAGSRLTVL.